This TCR beta chain came from a study of shared T cell receptors in the human thymus. Per germline, CDR1 KGHSY and CDR2 FQNENV. Trimming took 8 bases from V and 4 from J; bases not matched to a gene: 3. The CDR3 extends over 12 amino acids. Measured with immunoSEQ multiplex PCR; TCRdb has only the in-frame clones, and not every one. This table holds some 760,000 clones, roughly 85% found once. This sample was also put to use in a study of human thymus T cells. That paper notes: Donation was from healthy Finnish infants who were having corrective surgery that addressed congenital heart defects. Corrective cardiac operations yielded the resected thymus tissue. V and J gene usage appeared biased in thymic and blood repertoires. Related work showed strongly overlapping thymic repertoires across unrelated individuals.

The clonotype was recovered from a girl in the first two years of life with a congenital heart defect. The chain links TRBV16 to TRBJ1-1; TRBD1 aligns across 8 bases. The sequenced sample was thymocytes. The CDR3 spells CASVGQGTEAFF. The CDR3 DNA sequence: TGTGCCAGCGTAGGACAGGGCACTGAAGCTTTCTTT. The variable domain in full, with the rest retrieved from reference TRBV16 and TRBJ1-1, is GEEVAQTPKHLVRGEGQKAKLYCAPIKGHSYVFWYQQVLKNEFKFLISFQNENVFDETGMPKERFSAKCLPNSPCSLEIQATKLEDSAVYFCASVGQGTEAFFGQGTRLTVV.